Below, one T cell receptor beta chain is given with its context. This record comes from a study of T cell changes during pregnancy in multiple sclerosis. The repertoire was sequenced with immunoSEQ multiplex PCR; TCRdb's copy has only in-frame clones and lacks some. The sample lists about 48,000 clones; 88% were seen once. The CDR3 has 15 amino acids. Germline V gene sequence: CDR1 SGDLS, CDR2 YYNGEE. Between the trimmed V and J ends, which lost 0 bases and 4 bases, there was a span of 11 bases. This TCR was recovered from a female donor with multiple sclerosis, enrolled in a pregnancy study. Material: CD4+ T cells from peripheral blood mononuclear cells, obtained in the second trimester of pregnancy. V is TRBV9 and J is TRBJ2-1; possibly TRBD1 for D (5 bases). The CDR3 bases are TGTGCCAGCAGCGTAGGCGGCAGGGAATACAATGAGCAGTTCTTC. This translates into CASSVGGREYNEQFF. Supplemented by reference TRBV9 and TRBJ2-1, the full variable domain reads DSGVTQTPKHLITATGQRVTLRCSPRSGDLSVYWYQQSLDQGLQFLIQYYNGEERAKGNILERFSAQQFPDLHSELNLSSLELGDSALYFCASSVGGREYNEQFFGPGTRLTVL.